This T cell receptor beta chain was captured in a study of CD8+ T cells in alopecia areata. Study context: Affected scalp percentage set treated patients' severity scores.

Remarks on this clone: The antigen is unknown.

Treatment: oral pan-JAK inhibitor, 5-10 mg twice daily. Researchers took lesional scalp punch biopsies and peripheral blood from people who were alopecia areata patients. Following extraction, RNA underwent reverse transcription to cDNA, which served as the sequencing template. The assay was immunoSEQ multiplex PCR, and TCRdb's table has in-frame clones only and misses some. This sample has some 200,000 clones, with roughly 56% found just once. Looked up from germline, CDR1 is LGHNA and CDR2 is YSLEER. This CDR3 is built from 16 residues. Trimming stripped 1 base from V and 0 bases from J, with 7 bases between. Study-level findings and limits: The presence of one nonresponder keeps the tie between baseline CD8+ expansion and response uncertain. There were many expanded lesional clones persisting in scalp and blood during tofacitinib.

The source of this sequence is a human donor with alopecia areata. The gene calls are TRBV4-3 and TRBJ2-6; D ambiguous. The sample was CD4+ T cells sorted from blood, taken at week 4, from a patient treated with tofacitinib. This CDR3 reads CASSQAWDSGANVLTF. In DNA, the CDR3 is TGCGCCAGCAGCCAAGCCTGGGACTCTGGGGCCAACGTCCTGACTTTC.